Each of the 27 T cell receptor beta chains below was sequenced from the same sample in a study of response to subunit inactivated influenza vaccine. Each CDR3 protein is one row after TCRdb ran MiXCR on the RT-PCR reads. The sample includes about 800,000 distinct CDR3 sequences, 21% of them seen just once. The sequencing used PBMCs from blood, collected 5 days after vaccination. These TCRs come from a middle-aged man who received an inactivated influenza vaccine.

The chain combines TRBV3-1 with TRBJ1-4, with D possibly TRBD1 on 5 matching bases. The germline gives CDR1 LGHDT, CDR2 YNNKEL (reference sequence). Trimming took off 8 bases at V and 4 bases at J, with 11 bases between the two ends. This CDR3 is built from 13 residues. Written as DNA, the CDR3 is TGTGCCAGCTCACGGGACGTTAATGAAAAACTGTTTTTT. This gives the protein CASSRDVNEKLFF.

The chain recombines TRBV3-1 with TRBJ2-7; D unclear. Germline V gene data show CDR1 as LGHDT and CDR2 as YNNKEL (reference sequence). This CDR3 comprises 12 residues. Trimming stripped 0 bases from V and 10 bases from J, with 10 bases between. The CDR3 DNA reads TGTGCCAGCAGCCAAGATACGAGACATCAGTACTTC. This codes for CASSQDTRHQYF.

This rearrangement joins TRBV20-1 to TRBJ1-1; 7 bases fit TRBD1. The CDR3 length is 14 residues. Germline V lookup: CDR1 DFQATT, CDR2 SNEGSKA (reference sequence). V gave up 3 bases and J gave up 1 base; unmatched junction bases: 5. The DNA of the CDR3 is TGCAGTGCTAGGGAGGGACAGCCGAACACTGAAGCTTTCTTT. It translates to CSAREGQPNTEAFF.

This rearrangement joins TRBV9 to TRBJ1-5; D perhaps matches TRBD1 (6 bases). CDR3 size: 13 residues. Germline V lookup: CDR1 SGDLS, CDR2 YYNGEE. The germline V and J ends were trimmed by 4 bases and 8 bases, with 13 bases remaining between them. This chain's CDR3 is CASSQGIIEPQHF. The CDR3 DNA reads as TGTGCCAGCAGCCAGGGGATTATTGAGCCCCAGCATTTT. Combining the CDR3 with reference TRBV9 and TRBJ1-5 gives the whole variable domain DSGVTQTPKHLITATGQRVTLRCSPRSGDLSVYWYQQSLDQGLQFLIQYYNGEERAKGNILERFSAQQFPDLHSELNLSSLELGDSALYFCASSQGIIEPQHFGDGTRLSIL.

This sequence joins TRBV5-1 and TRBJ2-3; 7 nucleotides agree with TRBD1. V trimming: 7 bases; J trimming: 4 bases; junction bases outside the gene matches: 9. The CDR3 consists of 14 residues. The germline V gene has CDR1 SGHRS and CDR2 YFSETQ. CDR3 residues: CASGVLQGADTQYF. The CDR3 DNA sequence: TGCGCCAGCGGCGTCCTCCAGGGGGCAGATACGCAGTATTTT.

This clonotype was found once. The chain is built from TRBV4-1 and TRBJ1-6; 9 bases match TRBD1. This CDR3 region has 15 residues. J was trimmed by 9 bases and V by 1 base; bases with no gene match: 4. Looked up from germline, CDR1 is MGHRA and CDR2 is YSYEKL. The CDR3 coding sequence is TGCGCCAGCAGCCAAGGCTGGGACAGGGTTTCACCCCTCCACTTT. As protein: CASSQGWDRVSPLHF.

In the case of this clonotype: An end of the junction does not agree with germline; a read error may underlie this. This chain joins TRBV24-1 and TRBJ2-1; 10 bases line up with TRBD2. CDR1 KGHDR and CDR2 SFDVKD come from the germline V gene. This CDR3 has 13 residues. The CDR3 spells CATSDTSGGARKF. CDR3 coding DNA: TGTGCCACCAGTGATACGAGCGGGGGGGCCAGGAAATTC.

The V call is TRBV11-1, the J call TRBJ2-5; 13 bases are shared with TRBD2. V lost 6 bases and J lost 0; bases outside the gene matches: 16. CDR1 SGHAT and CDR2 FQDESV come from the germline V gene (reference sequence). The CDR3 has 20 residues. This CDR3 is CASRSTGTSGTKLYQETQYF. Here the CDR3 DNA reads TGTGCCAGCAGATCTACCGGGACTAGCGGGACCAAACTGTACCAAGAGACCCAGTACTTC. Using reference TRBV11-1 and TRBJ2-5 for the parts outside the CDR3, the full variable domain is EAEVAQSPRYKITEKSQAVAFWCDPISGHATLYWYRQILGQGPELLVQFQDESVVDDSQLPKDRFSAERLKGVDSTLKIQPAELGDSAMYLCASRSTGTSGTKLYQETQYFGPGTRLLVL.

In its sample, this clonotype was seen a few times. The chain has TRBV4-2 and TRBJ2-7; 9 positions match TRBD1. Germline V gives CDR1 LGHNA, CDR2 YNFKEQ. With 0 bases clipped from V and 4 bases from J, the junction kept 7 bases outside the gene matches. This CDR3 region has 16 residues. The CDR3 sequence is CASSQDIGQGNYEQYF. As DNA, the CDR3 is TGTGCCAGCAGCCAAGATATCGGACAGGGGAATTACGAGCAGTACTTC.

The chain recombines TRBV7-9 with TRBJ2-3, with TRBD2 as a possible D gene (6 bases). V lost 1 base, J lost 9 bases, and 8 bases lay in between. Germline CDR1 reads SEHNR; CDR2 reads FQNEAQ (reference sequence). CDR3 size: 12 residues. The CDR3 loop reads CASSLGDFTQYF. In nucleotides, the CDR3 is TGTGCCAGCAGCTTAGGGGACTTCACGCAGTATTTT.

This chain connects TRBV7-9 to TRBJ1-2; a weak D match, TRBD1 (5 bases). Germline assignment: CDR1 SEHNR and CDR2 FQNEAQ (reference sequence). CDR3 length equals 13 residues. V lost 4 bases and J 4 bases, leaving 10 bases between the germline ends. The CDR3 DNA follows: TGTGCCAGCAGCTCTCAGGGAACCTATGGCTACACCTTC. Amino acids: CASSSQGTYGYTF.

The chain links TRBV6-1 to TRBJ1-4; the D is unclear. The CDR3 spans 10 residues. From germline, CDR1 is MNHNS and CDR2 SASEGT. With 3 bases removed from V and 7 bases from J, the gap between germline ends came to 0 bases. CDR3 DNA: TGTGCCAGCAGTGATGAAAAACTGTTTTTT. It encodes CASSDEKLFF.

The chain links TRBV4-2 to TRBJ2-7; 8 nucleotides match TRBD1. Germline-derived CDR1 and CDR2 are LGHNA and YNFKEQ. The junction had 10 bases not matched to a gene; V was cut back by 3 bases and J by 3 bases. CDR3 size: 16 residues. CDR3 nucleotides: TGTGCCAGCAGCCAGGAGTTAACAGGGGGGAACTACGAGCAGTACTTC. This gives the protein CASSQELTGGNYEQYF.

The V and J genes are TRBV6-1 and TRBJ1-6; maybe TRBD1 (6 bases). Looked up from germline, CDR1 is MNHNS and CDR2 is SASEGT. The V end lost 5 bases, the J end lost 7 bases, and 12 bases lay between the germline ends. The CDR3 runs to 14 residues. The CDR3, as DNA: TGTGCCAGCAGTATTACAGGGTCCAATTCACCCCTCCACTTT. Encoded protein: CASSITGSNSPLHF.

The rearrangement links TRBV3-1 to TRBJ2-7; TRBD1 agrees at 9 bases. From germline, CDR1 is LGHDT and CDR2 YNNKEL (reference sequence). The V gene end was trimmed by 1 base and the J gene end by 2 bases; junction bases not matched to a gene: 3. The CDR3 runs 15 residues. The CDR3 DNA reads as TGTGCCAGCAGCCAAGCGGGACAGGGTCCCTACGAGCAGTACTTC. It translates to CASSQAGQGPYEQYF.

This clonotype was seen more than once but under ten times. The V and J genes are TRBV20-1 and TRBJ2-1; D gene unclear. The CDR3 contains 11 residues. Germline V gives CDR1 DFQATT, CDR2 SNEGSKA (reference sequence). With 2 bases removed from V and 6 bases from J, the gap between germline ends came to 5 bases. CDR3 region: CSARSPNEQFF. Written as DNA, the CDR3 is TGCAGTGCTAGATCTCCCAATGAGCAGTTCTTC.

The V gene is TRBV20-1, the J gene TRBJ1-5, with 8 bases that match TRBD1. This CDR3 region has 15 residues. V was clipped by 5 bases and J by 2 bases; unmatched bases: 8. The V gene's germline CDR1 is DFQATT and CDR2 SNEGSKA (reference sequence). CDR3 nucleotides: TGCAGTGCTGCTGCAGGGGGCACTGGCAATCAGCCCCAGCATTTT. Translation gives CSAAAGGTGNQPQHF.

This clonotype occurred a few times. The V gene is TRBV7-9, the J gene TRBJ2-5, with 8 positions matching TRBD2. CDR1 SEHNR and CDR2 FQNEAQ come from the germline V gene (reference sequence). With 4 bases clipped from V and 0 bases from J, the junction kept 4 bases outside the gene matches. The CDR3 covers 15 residues. The CDR3 protein is CASSYGGVYQETQYF. In nucleotides, the CDR3 is TGTGCCAGCAGCTACGGGGGGGTGTACCAAGAGACCCAGTACTTC.

V is TRBV25-1 and J is TRBJ1-1; TRBD1 aligns across 7 bases. In germline, CDR1 is MGHDK, CDR2 SYGVNS. CDR3 length equals 14 residues. V lost 3 bases, J lost 1 base, and 2 bases stayed unmatched. The CDR3 nucleotides are TGTGCCAGCAGTGAGACAGGGCAGAACACTGAAGCTTTCTTT. Protein sequence: CASSETGQNTEAFF.

The chain joins TRBV4-3 to TRBJ2-7; no definite D call. V dropped 4 bases and J dropped 6 bases, with 13 bases sitting between them. There are 13 residues in the CDR3. Germline assignment: CDR1 LGHNA and CDR2 YSLEER. CDR3 residues: CASSPERESEQYF. The CDR3 DNA follows: TGCGCCAGCAGCCCGGAAAGAGAGTCCGAGCAGTACTTC.

This clonotype was counted a few times. V gene TRBV25-1 combines with J gene TRBJ2-2, with D possibly being TRBD1 (5 bases). Per germline, CDR1 MGHDK and CDR2 SYGVNS. Deletions cut 4 bases from V and 1 base from J, with 7 bases between. The CDR3 runs to 14 residues. The CDR3 region is CASSVQGNTGELFF. DNA of the CDR3: TGTGCCAGCAGTGTCCAGGGGAACACCGGGGAGCTGTTTTTT. Full variable domain (remainder filled in from reference TRBV25-1 and TRBJ2-2): EADIYQTPRYLVIGTGKKITLECSQTMGHDKMYWYQQDPGMELHLIHYSYGVNSTEKGDLSSESTVSRIRTEHFPLTLESARPSHTSQYLCASSVQGNTGELFFGEGSRLTVL.

CDR3 region: CASNRGNKNIQYF. The CDR3 DNA reads as TGTGCCAGCAACAGGGGAAACAAAAACATTCAGTACTTC. The chain has TRBV7-9 and TRBJ2-4; 7 positions agree with TRBD1. Per the germline V gene, CDR1 is SEHNR and CDR2 is FQNEAQ (reference sequence). The CDR3 is made up of 13 amino acids. The J segment lost 3 bases and the V segment lost 7 bases, leaving 3 bases of the junction unmatched.

This clonotype was counted many times. The germline gene is not matched at one end of the junction; a read error may be the cause. The V gene is TRBV7-2, the J gene TRBJ2-7, with 7 bases fitting TRBD2. This CDR3 has 14 amino acids. The germline V gene encodes CDR1 SGHTA and CDR2 FQGNSA. The CDR3 nucleotides are TGTGCCAGCACCTTAGCGGGTGTCCTATCCGAGCAGTACTTC. It codes for CASTLAGVLSEQYF. Looking up the rest from reference TRBV7-2 and TRBJ2-7 gives the full variable domain: GAGVSQSPSNKVTEKGKDVELRCDPISGHTALYWYRQSLGQGLEFLIYFQGNSAPDKSGLPSDRFSAERTGGSVSTLTIQRTQQEDSAVYLCASTLAGVLSEQYFGPGTRLTVT.

This clonotype was recorded at least ten times. V usage is TRBV5-1 and J usage is TRBJ2-1; no clear D. CDR1 is SGHRS and CDR2 is YFSETQ in the germline V gene. CDR3 length: 15 amino acids. Trimming left V 0 bases short and J 3 bases short, with 10 bases between. The CDR3 DNA sequence: TGCGCCAGCAGCTTGGAAGGAAGAAGCTACAATGAGCAGTTCTTC. This codes for CASSLEGRSYNEQFF.

This clonotype was recorded at least ten times. The chain is built from TRBV20-1 and TRBJ1-5; 7 bases are a match to TRBD1. The length of the CDR3 is 14 residues. The germline V gene has CDR1 DFQATT and CDR2 SNEGSKA (reference sequence). Unmatched junction bases numbered 10, after V lost 6 bases and J lost 5 bases. CDR3 DNA sequence: TGCAGTGCCGCCGACAGGGACGAGTATCAGCCCCAGCATTTT. Translation gives CSAADRDEYQPQHF.

The chain employs TRBV2 and TRBJ2-4; D is uncertain. V shed 3 bases and J shed 0 bases, with 12 bases lying between them. The CDR3 loop spans 16 amino acids. In germline, CDR1 is SNHLY, CDR2 FYNNEI. For the CDR3, the DNA is TGTGCCAGCAGTGATGCCGGAACACTAGCCAAAAACATTCAGTACTTC. It translates to CASSDAGTLAKNIQYF.

The rearrangement joins TRBV20-1 to TRBJ2-7; perhaps TRBD2 as D (6 bases). The V gene's germline CDR1 is DFQATT and CDR2 SNEGSKA (reference sequence). This CDR3 has 14 amino acids. With 0 bases removed from V and 3 bases from J, the gap between germline ends came to 12 bases. Here the CDR3 reads CSARDGKAGYEQYF. The CDR3, as DNA: TGCAGTGCTAGAGATGGGAAAGCGGGCTACGAGCAGTACTTC.